The rows below give T cell receptor beta chains drawn from one sample of a study of blood T cell repertoires in COVID-19. TCRdb's copy holds only in-frame clones and misses some; the assay was immunoSEQ multiplex PCR. Of approximately 100,000 clones in the sample, around nine tenths were seen once. The sequenced material came from peripheral blood. Receptors were obtained from a human donor with acute or convalescent COVID-19. The donor label of this sample is uncertain. Each CDR3 is given with its conserved first and last residue. A D gene is named only where the DNA matches it firmly. Clone size appears in some rows only: once, few, many, or a class for an expanded clone.

size: NA
J: TRBJ2-5
V: TRBV3-1/TRBV3-2
D: NA
CDR3: CASSQAGRTVETQYF
DNA: TGTGCCAGCAGCCAGGCGGGGAGGACGGTTGAGACCCAGTACTTC

size: NA
J: TRBJ2-2
V: TRBV10-3
D: TRBD2
CDR3: CAIPQGLAGAPNTGELFF
DNA: TGTGCCATTCCCCAGGGACTAGCGGGGGCCCCGAACACCGGGGAGCTGTTTTTT

size: few
J: TRBJ2-3
V: TRBV28
D: NA
CDR3: CASSFLWKTTPLNTQYF
DNA: TGTGCCAGCAGTTTTTTGTGGAAAACTACACCACTAAATACGCAGTATTTT

size: NA
J: TRBJ1-2
V: TRBV5-1
D: NA
CDR3: CASSLNSGKSGGYTF
DNA: TGCGCCAGCAGCTTGAATTCAGGGAAATCGGGCGGCTACACCTTC

size: NA
J: TRBJ1-2
V: TRBV27
D: TRBD1
CDR3: CASNGGSGTDFSGYTF
DNA: TGTGCCAGCAATGGGGGATCCGGGACAGATTTCTCTGGCTACACCTTC

size: NA
J: TRBJ1-1
V: TRBV3-1/TRBV3-2
D: TRBD1
CDR3: CASSQVQGSTEAFF
DNA: TGTGCCAGCAGCCAAGTACAGGGGTCCACTGAAGCTTTCTTT

size: once
J: TRBJ2-7
V: TRBV4-2
D: TRBD2
CDR3: CASSQEMGLAGGLAYEQYF
DNA: TGTGCCAGCAGCCAAGAAATGGGACTAGCGGGGGGCCTAGCCTACGAGCAGTACTTC

size: NA
J: TRBJ1-5
V: TRBV3-1/TRBV3-2
D: NA
CDR3: CASSQDQRQPQHF
DNA: TGTGCCAGCAGCCAAGATCAGCGGCAGCCCCAGCATTTT

size: NA
J: TRBJ1-5
V: TRBV12-3/TRBV12-4
D: NA
CDR3: CASTPRDGPQHF
DNA: TGTGCCAGCACCCCACGAGATGGGCCCCAGCATTTT

size: NA
J: TRBJ1-6
V: TRBV12-3/TRBV12-4
D: NA
CDR3: CASSPQVSSPLHF
DNA: TGTGCCAGCAGCCCTCAGGTGTCCTCACCCCTCCACTTT

size: NA
J: TRBJ2-3
V: TRBV5-1
D: NA
CDR3: CASSLEEGSTDTQYF
DNA: TGCGCCAGCAGCTTGGAGGAGGGTAGCACAGATACGCAGTATTTT

size: NA
J: TRBJ1-5
V: TRBV15
D: TRBD1
CDR3: CATSRDPHRGGSNQPQHF
DNA: TGTGCCACCAGCAGAGATCCTCACAGGGGTGGGAGCAATCAGCCCCAGCATTTT

size: NA
J: TRBJ2-3
V: TRBV14
D: TRBD2
CDR3: CASSSGTSGYDYTDTQYF
DNA: TGTGCCAGCAGCTCCGGGACTAGCGGATATGACTACACAGATACGCAGTATTTT

size: NA
J: TRBJ2-5
V: TRBV5-1
D: TRBD1
CDR3: CASKLGQPQETQYF
DNA: TGCGCCAGCAAACTGGGACAGCCTCAAGAGACCCAGTACTTC

size: NA
J: TRBJ1-2
V: TRBV19
D: NA
CDR3: CASSIEGVMDYTF
DNA: TGTGCCAGTAGTATCGAGGGGGTTATGGACTACACCTTC

size: NA
J: TRBJ1-5
V: TRBV2
D: NA
CDR3: CASSPGYSNQPQHF
DNA: TGTGCCAGCAGTCCCGGTTATAGCAATCAGCCCCAGCATTTT

size: few
J: TRBJ1-2
V: TRBV5-1
D: TRBD1
CDR3: CASSLSRGTAGYTF
DNA: TGCGCCAGCAGCTTATCCAGGGGGACAGCTGGCTACACCTTC

size: NA
J: TRBJ2-7
V: TRBV4-1
D: TRBD2
CDR3: CASSQPLAGVGEQYF
DNA: TGCGCCAGCAGCCAACCACTAGCGGGAGTAGGGGAGCAGTACTTC

size: NA
J: TRBJ1-1
V: TRBV27
D: TRBD1
CDR3: CASSDRASTEAFF
DNA: TGTGCCAGCAGTGACAGGGCGAGCACTGAAGCTTTCTTT

size: NA
J: TRBJ1-1
V: TRBV6-6
D: NA
CDR3: CASRSTDEAFF
DNA: TGTGCCAGCAGATCGACAGACGAAGCTTTCTTT

size: NA
J: TRBJ2-3
V: TRBV4-1
D: TRBD2
CDR3: CASSQAVASGGRDTQYF
DNA: TGCGCCAGCAGCCAAGCGGTCGCTAGCGGGGGCAGGGATACGCAGTATTTT

size: NA
J: TRBJ2-7
V: TRBV5-4
D: TRBD1
CDR3: CASSKYGTAIHEQYF
DNA: TGTGCCAGCAGCAAGTACGGGACAGCGATTCACGAGCAGTACTTC

size: NA
J: TRBJ2-1
V: TRBV20-1
D: TRBD1
CDR3: CSASKDRLRDNEQFF
DNA: TGCAGTGCCAGTAAGGACAGGTTAAGGGACAATGAGCAGTTCTTC

size: NA
J: TRBJ2-7
V: TRBV6-2/TRBV6-3
D: NA
CDR3: CASSRQALSYEQYF
DNA: TGTGCCAGCAGCAGACAGGCGCTCTCCTACGAGCAGTACTTC

size: NA
J: TRBJ1-1
V: TRBV25-1
D: NA
CDR3: CASSEYQGRTEAFF
DNA: TGTGCCAGCAGTGAATATCAGGGTAGAACTGAAGCTTTCTTT

size: few
J: TRBJ2-5
V: TRBV5-1
D: TRBD2
CDR3: CASSTWTSGSKETQYF
DNA: TGCGCCAGCTCGACCTGGACTAGCGGGAGTAAGGAGACCCAGTACTTC

size: NA
J: TRBJ1-3
V: TRBV2
D: TRBD1
CDR3: CASSDATGKSGNTIYF
DNA: TGTGCCAGCAGCGATGCGACAGGGAAATCTGGAAACACCATATATTTT

size: NA
J: TRBJ1-3
V: TRBV19
D: NA
CDR3: CASTTGFLGNTIYF
DNA: TGTGCCAGTACAACAGGTTTCCTTGGAAACACCATATATTTT

size: NA
J: TRBJ1-2
V: TRBV5-4
D: TRBD1
CDR3: CASSGTVDRGPGYTF
DNA: TGTGCCAGCAGCGGGACTGTGGACAGGGGGCCAGGCTACACCTTC

size: once
J: TRBJ2-5
V: TRBV5-1
D: NA
CDR3: CASSLGGTDSKTQYF
DNA: TGCGCCAGCAGCTTGGGGGGGACGGACAGCAAGACCCAGTACTTC

size: once
J: TRBJ1-2
V: TRBV6-5
D: TRBD1
CDR3: CASSYDRASGYTF
DNA: TGTGCCAGCAGTTACGACAGGGCGAGTGGCTACACCTTC

size: NA
J: TRBJ1-3
V: TRBV10-3
D: NA
CDR3: CAISERGLDSGNTIYF
DNA: TGTGCCATCAGTGAGAGGGGACTGGACTCTGGAAACACCATATATTTT

size: NA
J: TRBJ2-2
V: TRBV4-1
D: NA
CDR3: CASSQAPTGIGGELFF
DNA: TGCGCCAGCAGCCAAGCCCCAACAGGGATTGGGGGGGAGCTGTTTTTT

size: NA
J: TRBJ2-1
V: TRBV28
D: NA
CDR3: CASSFASSYNEQFF
DNA: TGTGCCAGCAGTTTCGCGAGCTCCTACAATGAGCAGTTCTTC

size: NA
J: TRBJ1-5
V: TRBV23-1
D: NA
CDR3: CASSRETANSNQPQHF
DNA: TGCGCCAGCAGTCGAGAGACAGCTAATAGCAATCAGCCCCAGCATTTT

size: NA
J: TRBJ2-1
V: TRBV3-1/TRBV3-2
D: NA
CDR3: CASSQVDSEQFF
DNA: TGTGCCAGCAGCCAAGTTGACAGTGAGCAGTTCTTC

size: NA
J: TRBJ2-1
V: TRBV7-9
D: TRBD2
CDR3: CASSLVAGSYNEQFF
DNA: TGTGCCAGCAGCTTGGTAGCGGGGTCCTACAATGAGCAGTTCTTC

size: NA
J: TRBJ2-1
V: TRBV7-6
D: TRBD2
CDR3: CASTKLAGGLPYNEQFF
DNA: TGTGCCAGCACCAAACTAGCGGGGGGGCTTCCTTACAATGAGCAGTTCTTC

size: NA
J: TRBJ2-4
V: TRBV28
D: TRBD1
CDR3: CASSLGQGRNIQYF
DNA: TGTGCCAGCAGCCTCGGACAGGGAAGAAACATTCAGTACTTC

size: NA
J: TRBJ1-3
V: TRBV19
D: NA
CDR3: CASSMGLSGNTIYF
DNA: TGTGCCAGTAGTATGGGCCTCTCTGGAAACACCATATATTTT

size: NA
J: TRBJ1-4
V: TRBV28
D: TRBD1
CDR3: CASSTHTGAYGEKLFF
DNA: TGTGCCAGCAGTACTCATACAGGGGCGTACGGTGAAAAACTGTTTTTT

size: NA
J: TRBJ1-1
V: TRBV29-1
D: NA
CDR3: CSVVRQQNTEAFF
DNA: TGCAGCGTTGTTCGACAACAGAACACTGAAGCTTTCTTT

size: NA
J: TRBJ2-2
V: TRBV10-3
D: TRBD2
CDR3: CAITLDELAGGMNTGELFF
DNA: TGTGCCATCACCCTAGACGAACTAGCGGGAGGGATGAACACCGGGGAGCTGTTTTTT

size: NA
J: TRBJ1-2
V: TRBV30
D: TRBD1
CDR3: CAWSAAGQSKDGYTF
DNA: TGTGCCTGGAGTGCCGCGGGACAGAGTAAGGATGGCTACACCTTC

size: NA
J: TRBJ2-3
V: TRBV30
D: NA
CDR3: CAWSVSGSTDTQYF
DNA: TGTGCCTGGAGTGTTTCAGGGAGCACAGATACGCAGTATTTT

size: few
J: TRBJ2-1
V: TRBV4-1
D: NA
CDR3: CASSQEPDRREQFF
DNA: TGCGCCAGCAGCCAAGAACCAGACAGAAGGGAGCAGTTCTTC

size: NA
J: TRBJ1-5
V: TRBV6-5
D: NA
CDR3: CASSFGQPDQPQHF
DNA: TGTGCCAGCAGCTTCGGACAGCCCGATCAGCCCCAGCATTTT

size: NA
J: TRBJ2-1
V: TRBV13
D: TRBD1
CDR3: CASSLPGTDNEQFF
DNA: TGTGCCAGCAGCCTACCCGGGACAGACAATGAGCAGTTCTTC

size: NA
J: TRBJ2-1
V: TRBV18
D: TRBD1
CDR3: CASSDADRGLENEQFF
DNA: TGTGCCAGCTCAGACGCGGACAGGGGGCTTGAGAATGAGCAGTTCTTC

size: NA
J: TRBJ2-7
V: TRBV2
D: NA
CDR3: CASGPRETYEQYF
DNA: TGTGCCAGCGGACCCAGGGAAACCTACGAGCAGTACTTC

size: NA
J: TRBJ1-2
V: TRBV2
D: NA
CDR3: CASSPDISYGYTF
DNA: TGTGCCAGCAGTCCGGACATTTCCTATGGCTACACCTTC

size: once
J: TRBJ1-1
V: TRBV19
D: NA
CDR3: CASMTGANTEAFF
DNA: TGTGCCAGTATGACAGGAGCCAACACTGAAGCTTTCTTT

size: once
J: TRBJ2-1
V: TRBV30
D: TRBD1
CDR3: CAWSGSSAGYRGRFF
DNA: TGTGCCTGGAGTGGGTCGTCGGCCGGTTACAGGGGGCGGTTCTTC

size: NA
J: TRBJ2-5
V: TRBV30
D: TRBD1
CDR3: CAWSKRTGAKETQYF
DNA: TGTGCCTGGAGTAAACGGACAGGGGCAAAAGAGACCCAGTACTTC

size: NA
J: TRBJ2-1
V: TRBV5-1
D: TRBD2
CDR3: CASSQRLAGGSRKYNEQFF
DNA: TGCGCCAGCAGCCAAAGACTAGCGGGGGGGAGTCGAAAGTACAATGAGCAGTTCTTC

size: NA
J: TRBJ1-1
V: TRBV7-9
D: NA
CDR3: CASSPQALNTEAFF
DNA: TGTGCCAGCAGCCCGCAGGCATTGAACACTGAAGCTTTCTTT

size: NA
J: TRBJ1-2
V: TRBV12-3/TRBV12-4
D: NA
CDR3: CASSLFSYGYTF
DNA: TGTGCCAGCAGTTTATTTAGTTATGGCTACACCTTC

size: NA
J: TRBJ2-5
V: TRBV7-2
D: TRBD2
CDR3: CASSLDRREGRETQYF
DNA: TGTGCCAGCAGCTTAGATCGGCGGGAGGGTCGAGAGACCCAGTACTTC

size: NA
J: TRBJ1-6
V: TRBV15
D: TRBD1
CDR3: CATSRDRGSSPLHF
DNA: TGTGCCACCAGCAGGGACAGGGGGAGTTCACCCCTCCACTTT